This T cell receptor (beta chain) was observed in a study of T cell clonotyping in hematopoietic cell transplantation. Broader study findings: Few recipient clonotypes overlapped donors; over 95% were de novo at given depth. Recipient TCR diversity dropped after transplant; expanded clonotypes rose from day 30 to 180. Without cell sorting, CD4 versus CD8 contributions remain unresolved. Higher Inverse Simpson Index values in graft donor and pretransplant recipient predicted broader posttransplant TCR diversity.

On this clone: Antigen unknown.

V was pared by 3 bases and J by 7 bases, with 19 bases between. The CDR3 covers 16 residues. CDR1 is MDHEN, CDR2 SYDVKM, per germline. Sequenced by immunoSEQ multiplex PCR; TCRdb stores in-frame clones only, minus some. Altogether some 17,000 clones are present, approximately 74% being singletons, with the ten largest covering about 9.3%. Sequenced material: peripheral blood mononuclear cells. This clonotype was obtained from a woman aged 55 to 70 in good health. Some clones in this sample may be carry-over from other donors' samples. The chain carries TRBV28 and TRBJ1-5, with D hard to call. CDR3 sequence: CASSFSPHGIEQPQHF. CDR3 DNA: TGTGCCAGCAGTTTTTCCCCTCATGGTATAGAGCAGCCCCAGCATTTT.